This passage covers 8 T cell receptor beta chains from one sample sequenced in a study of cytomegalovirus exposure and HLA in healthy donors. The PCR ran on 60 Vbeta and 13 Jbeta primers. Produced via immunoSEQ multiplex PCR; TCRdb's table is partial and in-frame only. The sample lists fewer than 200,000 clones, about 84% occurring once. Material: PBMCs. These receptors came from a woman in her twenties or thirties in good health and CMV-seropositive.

The CDR3 loop reads CASSFFGTGGYSSTDTQYF. CDR3 nucleotide sequence: TGTGCCAGCAGCTTTTTCGGGACAGGGGGCTATTCTAGCACAGATACGCAGTATTTT. The J gene is TRBJ2-3, the V gene TRBV7-9; TRBD1 agrees at 12 bases. This CDR3 comprises 19 residues. Germline assignment: CDR1 SEHNR and CDR2 FQNEAQ (reference sequence). V lost 3 bases to trimming and J lost 0 bases; unmatched junction nucleotides: 10.

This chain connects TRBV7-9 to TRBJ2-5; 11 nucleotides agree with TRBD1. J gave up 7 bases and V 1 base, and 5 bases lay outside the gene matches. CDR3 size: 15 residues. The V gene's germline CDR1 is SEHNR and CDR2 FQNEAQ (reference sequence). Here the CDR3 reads CASSLGGQGAVTQYF. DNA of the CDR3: TGTGCCAGCAGCTTAGGCGGACAGGGGGCGGTGACCCAGTACTTC.

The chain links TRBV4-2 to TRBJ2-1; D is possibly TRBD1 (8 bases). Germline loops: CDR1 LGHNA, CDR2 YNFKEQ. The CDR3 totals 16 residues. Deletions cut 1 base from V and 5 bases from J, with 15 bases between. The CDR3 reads CASSQGQGAGDNEQFF. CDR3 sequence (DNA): TGTGCCAGCAGCCAAGGTCAGGGGGCGGGGGACAATGAGCAGTTCTTC.

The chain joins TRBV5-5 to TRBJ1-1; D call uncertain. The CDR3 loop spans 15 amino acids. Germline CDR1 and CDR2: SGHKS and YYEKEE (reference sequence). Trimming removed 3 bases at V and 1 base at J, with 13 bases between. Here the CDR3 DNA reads TGTGCCAGCAGCTGGCATGCTGGGAGGAACACTGAAGCTTTCTTT. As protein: CASSWHAGRNTEAFF.

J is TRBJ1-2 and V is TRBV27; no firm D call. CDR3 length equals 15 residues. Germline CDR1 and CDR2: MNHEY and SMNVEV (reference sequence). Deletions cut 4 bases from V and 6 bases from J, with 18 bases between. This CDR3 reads CASSSLRTEVHGYTF. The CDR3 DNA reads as TGTGCCAGCAGTTCCCTTCGGACGGAGGTACATGGCTACACCTTC.

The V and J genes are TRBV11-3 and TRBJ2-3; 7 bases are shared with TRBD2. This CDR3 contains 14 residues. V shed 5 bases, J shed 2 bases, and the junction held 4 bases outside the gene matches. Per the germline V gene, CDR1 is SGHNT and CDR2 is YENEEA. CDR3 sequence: CASSLLATTDTQYF. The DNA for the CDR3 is TGTGCCAGCAGCCTACTAGCGACCACAGATACGCAGTATTTT.

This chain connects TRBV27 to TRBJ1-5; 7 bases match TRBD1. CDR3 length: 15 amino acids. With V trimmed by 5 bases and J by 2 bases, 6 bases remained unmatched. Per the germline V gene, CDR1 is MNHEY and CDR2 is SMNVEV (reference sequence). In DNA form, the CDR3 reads TGTGCCAGCAGTCAGAAGGGGGCTGGCAATCAGCCCCAGCATTTT. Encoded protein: CASSQKGAGNQPQHF.

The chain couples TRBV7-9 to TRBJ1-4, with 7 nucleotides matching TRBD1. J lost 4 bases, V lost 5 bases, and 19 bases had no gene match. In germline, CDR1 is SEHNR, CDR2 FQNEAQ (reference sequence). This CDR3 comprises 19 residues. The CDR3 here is CASSPGGYRGRRDNEKLFF. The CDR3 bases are TGTGCCAGCAGCCCCGGAGGGTACAGGGGACGGAGGGATAATGAAAAACTGTTTTTT.